The source of this T cell receptor (beta chain) is a study of identical twins. Study-level points and caveats: Carriage of fewer insertions was seen in abundant cord blood beta clonotypes, whereas memory repertoires showed none.

TCRdb recomputed calls from the 5' RACE reads with MiXCR, one row per CDR3 protein. Seen here are 1.5 million or so distinct CDR3 sequences, roughly a third observed once, and the top ten hold over 0.25%. This CDR3 is built from 15 residues. Trimming left V 6 bases short and J 0 bases short, with 14 bases between. CDR1 is LGHNT, CDR2 FRNRAP, per germline. Concerning this clonotype itself: What it recognizes is unknown.

The source material was cord blood. The chain couples TRBV12-5 to TRBJ1-1, with D perhaps TRBD1 (5 bases). The receptor comes from a newborn girl in good health. The CDR3 spells CASGPTDRMNTEAFF. DNA of the CDR3: TGTGCTAGTGGCCCGACCGACAGAATGAACACTGAAGCTTTCTTT.